The T cell receptor beta chain under discussion was sequenced for a study of CD8+ T cells in alopecia areata. Study outcomes and limitations: It was less clear whether patients shared TCRs than it was in mice, possibly because of HLA. Scalp clonality and expanded CD8+ clones among the top 100 were significantly decreased by tofacitinib.

The CDR3 runs to 16 residues. Per the germline V gene, CDR1 is SEHNR and CDR2 is FQNEAQ (reference sequence). V lost 5 bases and J lost 4; bases outside the gene matches: 7. A word on this clone: What it recognizes is unknown.

The treatment denotes: oral pan-JAK inhibitor, 5-10 mg twice daily. Extracted from the samples, RNA was reverse transcribed into cDNA to serve as the sequencing template. Repertoires were generated with immunoSEQ multiplex PCR, while TCRdb's copy carries only in-frame clones and drops some. This sample has a few hundred thousand clones, with more than 60% found just once. Specimen: CD4+ T cells sorted from blood, collected between weeks 44 and 45, from a patient treated with tofacitinib. This TCR derives from a human donor with alopecia areata. The rearrangement uses TRBV7-9 and TRBJ1-6; 8 nucleotides line up with TRBD1. CDR3 protein: CASSATGGRYNSPLHF. The CDR3 DNA is TGTGCCAGCAGCGCTACAGGGGGGAGGTATAATTCACCCCTCCACTTT.